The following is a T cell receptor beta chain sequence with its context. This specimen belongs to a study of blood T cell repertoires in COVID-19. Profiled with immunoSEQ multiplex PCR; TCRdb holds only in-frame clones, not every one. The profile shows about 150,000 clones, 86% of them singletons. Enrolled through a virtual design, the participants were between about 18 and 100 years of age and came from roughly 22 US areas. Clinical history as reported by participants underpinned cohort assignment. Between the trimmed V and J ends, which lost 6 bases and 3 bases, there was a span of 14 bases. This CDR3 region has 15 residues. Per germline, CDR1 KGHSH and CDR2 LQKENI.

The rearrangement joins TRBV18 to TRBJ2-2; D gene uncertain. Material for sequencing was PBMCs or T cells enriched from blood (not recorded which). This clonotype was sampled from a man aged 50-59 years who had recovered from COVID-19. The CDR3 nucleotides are TGTGCCAGCTCCCTGACACCCGATCACACCGGGGAGCTGTTTTTT. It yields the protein CASSLTPDHTGELFF.